The 25 T cell receptor beta chains below were found in one sample sequenced in a study of beta chain features in type 1 diabetes. Expressed TCRB transcripts were sequenced because the entire RNA isolate underwent reverse transcription. Sequenced by immunoSEQ multiplex PCR; TCRdb stores in-frame clones only, minus some. The top ten clones hold 0.5% to 0.65% of a sample with about 150,000 clones, less than 9.5% of them seen once. The sample consisted of central memory CD4+ T cells from blood. The receptors derive from a man between 18 and 35 years old in good health.

The rearrangement uses TRBV29-1 and TRBJ1-2, with 10 bases that match TRBD1. The germline CDR1 and CDR2 sequences are SQVTM and ANQGSEA. V was pared by 4 bases and J by 8 bases, with 1 base of the junction left unmatched. CDR3 length: 11 residues. The CDR3 DNA sequence: TGCAGCGTTGGGGACAGGGGAGGCTACACCTTC. It specifies CSVGDRGGYTF.

The rearrangement links TRBV29-1 to TRBJ1-2, with D possibly TRBD1 on 5 matching bases. Per the germline V gene, CDR1 is SQVTM and CDR2 is ANQGSEA. This CDR3 has 14 amino acids. Trimming stripped 6 bases from V and 4 bases from J, with 18 bases between. This CDR3 is CSVGGNRGAYGYTF. The DNA of the CDR3 is TGCAGCGTGGGGGGTAACCGGGGCGCCTATGGCTACACCTTC.

The J gene is TRBJ2-5, the V gene TRBV2; tentative D call: TRBD2 (5 bases). The V and J ends lost 2 bases and 4 bases respectively, with 14 bases between them. The CDR3 runs to 15 residues. Germline V gene sequence: CDR1 SNHLY, CDR2 FYNNEI. CDR3 coding DNA: TGTGCCAGCAGTGAATCGGGGAATGGAATAGAGACCCAGTACTTC. Its translation: CASSESGNGIETQYF.

This clone showed up just a few times. The chain uses TRBV7-2 and TRBJ2-7; D possibly corresponds to TRBD1 (6 bases). CDR3 length: 12 amino acids. Germline lookup yields CDR1 SGHTA and CDR2 FQGNSA. Trimming shortened V by 6 bases and J by 3 bases, and 9 bases separated the two germline ends. In nucleotides, the CDR3 is TGTGCCAGCAGTCGACAGGACTACGAGCAGTACTTC. It yields the protein CASSRQDYEQYF.

J is TRBJ1-5 and V is TRBV28; a possible D gene is TRBD1 (6 bases). V lost 3 bases and J 4 bases, leaving 13 bases between the germline ends. Looked up from germline, CDR1 is MDHEN and CDR2 is SYDVKM. This CDR3 contains 15 residues. The CDR3 coding sequence is TGTGCCAGCAGTTTGTATGACAGGATAAATCAGCCCCAGCATTTT. The encoded protein is CASSLYDRINQPQHF. The whole variable domain, filled in from reference TRBV28 and TRBJ1-5, reads DVKVTQSSRYLVKRTGEKVFLECVQDMDHENMFWYRQDPGLGLRLIYFSYDVKMKEKGDIPEGYSVSREKKERFSLILESASTNQTSMYLCASSLYDRINQPQHFGDGTRLSIL.

This clone was counted between two and nine times. The CDR3 reads CASSRPPGSGEYNEQFF. The CDR3 region has the DNA TGCGCCAGCAGCCGCCCCCCGGGGAGCGGGGAGTACAATGAGCAGTTCTTC. The rearrangement joins TRBV4-1 to TRBJ2-1; 7 nucleotides match TRBD2. The trim removed 4 bases at V and 4 bases at J, leaving 13 bases unmatched. Germline values: CDR1 MGHRA, CDR2 YSYEKL. This CDR3 comprises 17 residues.

The V call is TRBV7-3, the J call TRBJ1-2; TRBD1 aligns across 7 bases. Germline assignment: CDR1 SGHTA and CDR2 FQGTGA. V shed 5 bases and J 4 bases; nucleotides not matched to a gene: 7. The length of the CDR3 is 14 residues. In DNA, the CDR3 is TGTGCCAGCAGCCCGGGGACAGCCTCCTATGGCTACACCTTC. Translated, it gives CASSPGTASYGYTF. The entire variable domain, with the rest obtained from reference TRBV7-3 and TRBJ1-2, is as follows: GAGVSQTPSNKVTEKGKYVELRCDPISGHTALYWYRQSLGQGPEFLIYFQGTGAADDSGLPNDRFFAVRPEGSVSTLKIQRTERGDSAVYLCASSPGTASYGYTFGSGTRLTVV.

The V gene is TRBV30, the J gene TRBJ2-7; 8 nucleotides match TRBD1. CDR1 and CDR2 (germline): GTSNPN, SVGIG (reference sequence). The CDR3 length is 13 residues. The V gene end was trimmed by 5 bases and the J gene end by 7 bases; junction bases not matched to a gene: 10. The CDR3 DNA is TGTGCCTGGGCCGGAGCAGGGGGCGGGGAGCAGTACTTC. This sequence encodes CAWAGAGGGEQYF. Using reference TRBV30 and TRBJ2-7 for the parts outside the CDR3, the full variable domain is SQTIHQWPATLVQPVGSPLSLECTVEGTSNPNLYWYRQAAGRGLQLLFYSVGIGQISSEVPQNLSASRPQDRQFILSSKKLLLSDSGFYLCAWAGAGGGEQYFGPGTRLTVT.

The V gene is TRBV7-3, the J gene TRBJ1-1, with 8 nucleotides matching TRBD1. Germline CDR1 and CDR2: SGHTA and FQGTGA. This CDR3 has 15 amino acids. J was trimmed by 8 bases and V by 0 bases; bases with no gene match: 8. CDR3 DNA: TGTGCCAGCAGCTTAACCGGACAGGGCATCTCCGAAGCTTTCTTT. Its protein product is CASSLTGQGISEAFF. The full variable domain, in which reference TRBV7-3 and TRBJ1-1 provide the parts outside the CDR3, is GAGVSQTPSNKVTEKGKYVELRCDPISGHTALYWYRQSLGQGPEFLIYFQGTGAADDSGLPNDRFFAVRPEGSVSTLKIQRTERGDSAVYLCASSLTGQGISEAFFGQGTRLTVV.

At least ten counts were recorded for this clone. V gene TRBV29-1 combines with J gene TRBJ2-3; 13 nucleotides align to TRBD2. There are 13 residues in the CDR3. V lost 7 bases, J lost 5 bases, and 3 bases stayed unmatched. CDR1 and CDR2 (germline): SQVTM, ANQGSEA. The CDR3 here is CSARTSGGDTQYF. The CDR3 DNA sequence: TGCAGCGCCAGGACTAGCGGGGGAGATACGCAGTATTTT.

This clone was seen a few times. This chain joins TRBV6-5 and TRBJ1-3; a possible D gene is TRBD1 (5 bases). The germline V gene has CDR1 MNHEY and CDR2 SVGAGI. V shed 6 bases and J shed 4 bases, with 10 bases lying between them. The CDR3 loop spans 13 amino acids. Here the CDR3 DNA reads TGTGCCAGCAGCCCCGACAGCGGAAACACCATATATTTT. Its translation is CASSPDSGNTIYF.

With regard to this clone: Since a much larger clone is just one base distant, this may be a read error. The chain employs TRBV14 and TRBJ2-7; D ambiguous. The CDR3 runs 13 residues. CDR1 is SGHDN, CDR2 FVKESK, per germline. The CDR3 region is CVSSQEESYEQYF. The CDR3 bases are TGTGTCAGCAGCCAAGAGGAGAGCTACGAGCAGTACTTC.

This clone was counted at least ten times. V gene TRBV30 combines with J gene TRBJ2-3; 13 bases agree with TRBD2. The CDR3 loop spans 16 amino acids. V lost 4 bases and J lost 6; bases outside the gene matches: 10. The V gene's germline CDR1 is GTSNPN and CDR2 SVGIG (reference sequence). The CDR3 protein is CAWMGGLAGSGDTQYF. The CDR3 coding sequence is TGTGCCTGGATGGGGGGACTAGCGGGGTCTGGGGATACGCAGTATTTT.

This clone was seen only a few times. The V call is TRBV30, the J call TRBJ2-7; D perhaps matches TRBD2 (5 bases). The CDR3 spans 12 residues. CDR1 is GTSNPN, CDR2 SVGIG, per germline (reference sequence). Between the trimmed V and J ends, which lost 3 bases and 3 bases, there was a span of 9 bases. CDR3 nucleotide sequence: TGTGCCTGGAGCGCCGAGGGCTACGAGCAGTACTTC. Its translation: CAWSAEGYEQYF.

This clone was counted only a few times. CDR3 sequence reads: CASSPGLARNNEQFF. The CDR3 DNA is TGTGCCAGCAGCCCGGGACTAGCTCGGAACAATGAGCAGTTCTTC. V and J are TRBV7-2 and TRBJ2-1; 9 bases align to TRBD2. The CDR3 is 15 residues long. The V gene end was trimmed by 5 bases and the J gene end by 5 bases; junction bases not matched to a gene: 7. The germline CDR1 and CDR2 sequences are SGHTA and FQGNSA.

The table lists this clone with many counts. The CDR3 reads CASSAQSGANQPQHF. DNA for the CDR3: TGTGCCAGCAGCGCACAGTCAGGGGCAAATCAGCCCCAGCATTTT. The chain has TRBV7-6 and TRBJ1-5; D possibly corresponds to TRBD1 (6 bases). This CDR3 spans 15 amino acids. Trimming removed 5 bases from V and 4 bases from J, with 15 bases in between. CDR1 and CDR2 from the germline V gene are SGHVS and FNYEAQ.

This clone was counted between two and nine times. The chain links TRBV11-2 to TRBJ2-3; no firm D call. Germline-derived CDR1 and CDR2 are SGHAT and FQNNGV. Trimming removed 5 bases at V and 1 base at J, with 10 bases between. This CDR3 contains 14 residues. The CDR3 DNA follows: TGTGCCAGCAGCGATAGCCGTGGCACAGATACGCAGTATTTT. Protein: CASSDSRGTDTQYF.

V is TRBV30 and J is TRBJ2-7, with 9 bases fitting TRBD1. Germline-derived CDR1 and CDR2 are GTSNPN and SVGIG (reference sequence). The CDR3 totals 15 residues. The ends lost 2 bases at V and 6 bases at J; junction bases unmatched: 11. CDR3 sequence: CAWSSRQGVWSEQYF. The CDR3, as DNA: TGTGCCTGGAGTTCCCGACAGGGGGTGTGGAGCGAGCAGTACTTC.

This clone has more than one count but fewer than ten. V gene TRBV27 combines with J gene TRBJ1-1; D is unclear. This CDR3 has 14 amino acids. Trimming removed 8 bases at V and 2 bases at J, with 15 bases between. CDR1 is MNHEY and CDR2 is SMNVEV in the germline V gene (reference sequence). The CDR3 here is CASSLAQSNTEAFF. In DNA, the CDR3 is TGTGCCAGCTCTTTAGCACAATCTAACACTGAAGCTTTCTTT.

The rearrangement links TRBV9 to TRBJ2-5; TRBD1 matches at 7 bases. The J call may be in error: the DNA end matches TRBJ2-7 better. CDR3 size: 15 residues. CDR1 and CDR2 (germline): SGDLS, YYNGEE. This CDR3 reads CASSVGAGGYDEQYF. The CDR3 coding sequence is TGTGCCAGCAGCGTAGGGGCAGGGGGTTACGACGAGCAGTACTTC.

In this sample, this clone turned up a few times. The J gene is TRBJ2-7, the V gene TRBV6-1; D possibly corresponds to TRBD1 (5 bases). Per the germline V gene, CDR1 is MNHNS and CDR2 is SASEGT. V was shortened by 4 bases and J by 3 bases, with 7 bases between the two germline ends. The CDR3 is 12 residues long. The DNA of the CDR3 is TGTGCCAGCAGTGGGGGCCTCTACGAGCAGTACTTC. Protein: CASSGGLYEQYF.

This clone was seen more than once but under ten times. This chain uses TRBV4-3 with TRBJ2-1; 9 positions match TRBD1. This CDR3 region has 16 residues. The germline V gene has CDR1 LGHNA and CDR2 YSLEER. J was trimmed by 5 bases and V by 3 bases; bases with no gene match: 8. As DNA, the CDR3 is TGCGCCAGCAGCCATTTACCCGGGACAGGGAACAATGAGCAGTTCTTC. This codes for CASSHLPGTGNNEQFF.

This clone was recorded a few times. The chain couples TRBV6-6 to TRBJ2-7, with 7 bases lining up with TRBD2. Germline V gene data show CDR1 as MNHNY and CDR2 as SVGAGI (reference sequence). Germline trimming cut 11 bases from V and 3 bases from J; bases unmatched to any gene: 7. CDR3 size: 12 residues. CDR3 nucleotides: TGTGCCCATCCTGCGGGGGTCTACGAGCAGTACTTC. Amino acids: CAHPAGVYEQYF.

This clone showed up many times. V is TRBV18 and J is TRBJ1-1; TRBD1 is a possible D gene (6 bases). This CDR3 spans 13 amino acids. Germline CDR1 and CDR2: KGHSH and LQKENI. Trimming removed 4 bases from V and 2 bases from J, with 8 bases in between. The CDR3 spells CASSQGHNTEAFF. For the CDR3, the DNA is TGTGCCAGCTCACAGGGACACAACACTGAAGCTTTCTTT. Complete variable domain (other parts from reference TRBV18 and TRBJ1-1): NAGVMQNPRHLVRRRGQEARLRCSPMKGHSHVYWYRQLPEEGLKFMVYLQKENIIDESGMPKERFSAEFPKEGPSILRIQQVVRGDSAAYFCASSQGHNTEAFFGQGTRLTVV.

This clone turned up a few times. The chain joins TRBV7-2 to TRBJ2-5; possible D gene TRBD2, 5 bases. V was cut by 5 bases and J by 2 bases, with 12 bases left in between. The CDR3 consists of 14 residues. Germline CDR1 reads SGHTA; CDR2 reads FQGNSA. The CDR3: CASSVRRTQETQYF. The CDR3 nucleotides are TGTGCCAGCAGCGTCCGGCGGACTCAAGAGACCCAGTACTTC. Full variable domain (outside the CDR3, taken from reference TRBV7-2 and TRBJ2-5): GAGVSQSPSNKVTEKGKDVELRCDPISGHTALYWYRQSLGQGLEFLIYFQGNSAPDKSGLPSDRFSAERTGGSVSTLTIQRTQQEDSAVYLCASSVRRTQETQYFGPGTRLLVL.